This T cell receptor beta chain is drawn from a study of shared clonotypes between healthy human individuals (dated by TCRdb to the early 2020s). Study-level background: Three men and a couple of women, aged 18 to 49 years, made up the cohort. For each donor, CD4 naive and CD4 memory were each run on three plates, CD8 naive on two plates, and CD8 memory on one plate. The study deeply sequenced blood TCR repertoires of five healthy adults to estimate repertoire size and the extent of clonotype sharing between individuals. Libraries were prepared and TCR repertoires were sequenced by different laboratories using diverse techniques, in order to increase sequencing depth and limit assay-specific biases. Each donor's leukapheresis produced roughly between about 0.9 and 9.5 billion PBMCs. On the study overall, not on this receptor specifically: Clonotypes shared by all four sorted-subset donors showed higher generation probabilities than non-shared clonotypes. Pairwise subsampling led to the expectation that sequencing depth would affect the degree of clonotype sharing among donors. Estimated clonotype richness was generally larger for naive than for memory subsets. Only blood was sampled, and tissue TCR repertoires likely differ from those in blood. Rarefaction of sorted-subset datasets indicated incomplete sequencing despite the large sequencing depth. The small number of donors limited the genetic and exposure-history diversity represented. Across four donors, 5% to 6% of naive CD4, roughly 3.4% of naive CD8, about 2.3% of memory CD4, and approximately 0.4% of memory CD8 clonotypes were shared.

Reading from cysteine to phenylalanine, the CDR3 counts 19 amino acids. Only the CDR3 portion is preserved as DNA: 57 bases, with reading frame beginning at the first base. Unmatched junction bases come to 14, with V trimmed by 4 bases and J by 0 bases. Looking up the germline V gene yields CDR1 MGHRA and CDR2 YSYEKL. For this clone: Its antigen remains unidentified. Base qualities are missing; no much larger clone stands one base away.

TCR CDR3 regions were amplified from genomic DNA by multiplex PCR using the deep immunoSEQ assay. Extracted genomic DNA from each cell subset was distributed evenly across all wells of several immunoSEQ 96-well plates, and each plate was treated as a replicate. For sorted subsets, approximately 0.2 ug of genomic DNA, equivalent to 25,000 to 35,000 T cell genomes, went into each replicate PCR. Purified libraries were measured with a Qubit 3.0 fluorometer, size-checked on a Bioanalyzer 2100, and measured again with the KAPA Library Quantification kit. Every immunoSEQ 96-well plate was sequenced on a dedicated single-read 150-cycle Illumina NextSeq 550 flow cell. On the authors' methods: Because only junctional sequences without quality scores were contained in the immunoSEQ output, filtering matching that applied to full-length reads could not be performed. Sequences were annotated with PyIR, a Python wrapper for IgBLAST v1.9, and V/J genes and CDR3 were assigned using IMGT germline references. Reads were removed for weak V/J assignments (E-value above 1e-6), missing CDR3, stop codons, out-of-frame junctions, or ambiguous translated residues. V3J clonotypes were defined as sequences sharing an identical inferred V gene, J gene, and CDR3 amino acid sequence. Percentage overlap between repertoires was calculated by dividing the number of shared unique clonotypes by the size of the smaller repertoire. Repertoire richness was assessed with RTK rarefaction, the Chao1 estimator, and Recon v2.1 estimates of unobserved clonotypes. Generation probabilities for all TCRbeta clonotypes obtained by the gDNA method from a handful of donors were computed using OLGA. Drawn from immuneACCESS, this table holds only the in-frame rearrangements with V and J called that TCRdb kept. Clones are partly lost; checked studies trace under half to an unresolved V gene and leave the rest unexplained. Clone size and V and J calls were adopted from that table, with D and trimming inferred from the DNA. This sample holds some 630,000 clones; approximately 96% were observed only once. The top ten clones comprise 0.095% to 0.13% of the sample.

CD8 naive samples were obtained by positive selection for CCR7 among CD45RO-negative cells, yielding a CD45RA+CCR7+ population from which TemRA cells were excluded. The donors were healthy, HIV-negative adults who had no recently reported acute infections or vaccinations. Only Caucasian adults living in Nashville, Tennessee, USA were represented among the donors. After blood collection by leukapheresis, PBMCs were isolated using Ficoll-Histopaque density gradient centrifugation and then cryopreserved in the vapor phase of liquid nitrogen. Analytical flow cytometry was used to check the purity and quantity of each magnetically sorted T cell population. Each sorted fraction had its genomic DNA isolated and then quantified by UV absorbance on a Nanodrop 2000c.

What was sequenced was naive CD8+ T cells sorted from blood. The cell subset or site label, as the study defines it: CD45RA+CCR7+. Recombination linked TRBV4-1 to TRBJ2-4; 8 junctional bases match TRBD1. The TCR sequence derives from a woman in her twenties or thirties in good health. The nucleotides read TGCGCCAGCAGCCCCAACGACGGGACAGGAGGTTTAGCCAAAAACATTCAGTACTTC. It specifies CASSPNDGTGGLAKNIQYF.